The 8 T cell receptor beta chains below come from one sample, sequenced in a study of T cell changes during pregnancy in multiple sclerosis. Profiling relied on immunoSEQ multiplex PCR, and the TCRdb table lists in-frame clones only, not all of them. The sample lists tens of thousands of clones, 80% to 95% occurring once. The source material was peripheral blood, sampled in the first trimester of pregnancy. Every receptor here comes from a female donor with multiple sclerosis, enrolled in a pregnancy study.

The chain links TRBV4-2 to TRBJ2-4, with TRBD2 matching 13 bases. This CDR3 region has 17 residues. Germline V gene lookup returns CDR1 LGHNA and CDR2 YNFKEQ. Unmatched junction bases numbered 5, after V lost 0 bases and J lost 6 bases. The CDR3 sequence: CASSQELAGGPRNIQYF. In DNA form, the CDR3 reads TGTGCCAGCAGCCAAGAACTAGCGGGGGGGCCGAGAAACATTCAGTACTTC.

This chain connects TRBV25-1 to TRBJ2-3; unclear D gene. Between the trimmed V and J ends, which lost 7 bases and 1 base, there was a span of 9 bases. Germline CDR1 is MGHDK and CDR2 is SYGVNS. The CDR3 runs 13 residues. The CDR3 nucleotides read TGTGCCAGCACCCGGGTGGGCACAGATACGCAGTATTTT. This codes for CASTRVGTDTQYF.

The rearrangement uses TRBV6-5 and TRBJ2-7; no firm D call. V shed 0 bases and J shed 0 bases, with 9 bases lying between them. Per the germline V gene, CDR1 is MNHEY and CDR2 is SVGAGI. CDR3 length: 15 residues. Here the CDR3 DNA reads TGTGCCAGCAGTTACTCGAGGTTTACCTCCTACGAGCAGTACTTC. Its protein is CASSYSRFTSYEQYF.

The CDR3 DNA reads TGTGCCAGCAGCCAAGGGACTAGCGGGGGGCGGCGCAACACCGGGGAGCTGTTTTTT. This gives the protein CASSQGTSGGRRNTGELFF. The chain has TRBV4-2 and TRBJ2-2; TRBD2 matches 14 bases. Germline CDR1 reads LGHNA; CDR2 reads YNFKEQ. V trimming: 1 base; J trimming: 2 bases; junction bases outside the gene matches: 6. This CDR3 has 19 residues.

This clone was recorded a few times. The rearrangement joins TRBV7-9 to TRBJ1-6; no firm D call. The CDR3 totals 14 residues. CDR1 and CDR2 from the germline V gene are SEHNR and FQNEAQ (reference sequence). Trimming pared 2 bases from V and 7 bases from J, leaving 9 bases between. CDR3 sequence: CASSLIVLNSPLHF. The DNA of the CDR3 is TGTGCCAGCAGCTTAATCGTCCTAAATTCACCCCTCCACTTT. The full variable domain, in which reference TRBV7-9 and TRBJ1-6 provide the parts outside the CDR3, is DTGVSQNPRHKITKRGQNVTFRCDPISEHNRLYWYRQTLGQGPEFLTYFQNEAQLEKSRLLSDRFSAERPKGSFSTLEIQRTEQGDSAMYLCASSLIVLNSPLHFGNGTRLTVT.

J is TRBJ2-3 and V is TRBV4-1; the D is unclear. Trimming pared 1 base from V and 1 base from J, leaving 3 bases between. This CDR3 is 13 amino acids long. In germline, CDR1 is MGHRA, CDR2 YSYEKL. CDR3 DNA sequence: TGCGCCAGCAGCCAAGCCGGCACAGATACGCAGTATTTT. Its protein product is CASSQAGTDTQYF.

This chain links TRBV19 with TRBJ1-2; no definite D call. The CDR3 totals 17 residues. Germline lookup yields CDR1 LNHDA and CDR2 SQIVND (reference sequence). V was pared by 3 bases and J by 0 bases, with 17 bases between. In DNA, the CDR3 is TGTGCCAGTAGTATTTCCCAGAAGAGGAGGACTAACTATGGCTACACCTTC. Residues: CASSISQKRRTNYGYTF.

CDR3 DNA: TGTGCCAGCAGCCAAGGAGGAGCGGGGGGCCGAATTTCCTACGAGCAGTACTTC. Translated: CASSQGGAGGRISYEQYF. The chain uses TRBV4-2 and TRBJ2-7, with 9 positions matching TRBD2. CDR1 and CDR2 from the germline V gene are LGHNA and YNFKEQ. J lost 1 base, V lost 1 base, and 11 bases had no gene match. The CDR3 extends over 18 amino acids.